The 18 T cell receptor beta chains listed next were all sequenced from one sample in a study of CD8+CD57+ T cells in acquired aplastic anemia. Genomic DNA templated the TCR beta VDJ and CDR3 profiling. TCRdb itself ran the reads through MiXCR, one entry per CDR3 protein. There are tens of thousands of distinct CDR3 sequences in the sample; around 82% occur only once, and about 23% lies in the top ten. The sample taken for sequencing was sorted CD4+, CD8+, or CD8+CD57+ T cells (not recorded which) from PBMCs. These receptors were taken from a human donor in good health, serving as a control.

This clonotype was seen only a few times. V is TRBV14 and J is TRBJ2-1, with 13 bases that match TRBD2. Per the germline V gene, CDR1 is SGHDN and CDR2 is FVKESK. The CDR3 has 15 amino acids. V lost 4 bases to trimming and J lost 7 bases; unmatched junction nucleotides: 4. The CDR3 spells CASSPWTSGSNEQFF. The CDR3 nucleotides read TGTGCCAGCAGCCCCTGGACTAGCGGGAGTAATGAGCAGTTCTTC.

The CDR3 reads CATSPESPGSSNQPQHF. The DNA for the CDR3 is TGTGCCACCAGTCCCGAATCTCCGGGAAGCAGCAATCAGCCCCAGCATTTT. The J gene is TRBJ1-5, the V gene TRBV15; D is ambiguous. Trimming left V 6 bases short and J 1 base short, with 19 bases between. Looked up from germline, CDR1 is LNHNV and CDR2 is YYDKDF (reference sequence). The CDR3 consists of 17 residues.

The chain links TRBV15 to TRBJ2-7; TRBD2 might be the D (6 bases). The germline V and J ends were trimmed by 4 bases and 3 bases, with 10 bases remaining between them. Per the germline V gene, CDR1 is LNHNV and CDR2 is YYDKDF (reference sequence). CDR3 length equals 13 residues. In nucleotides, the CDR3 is TGTGCCACCAGCAACGGGGGAAACTACGAGCAGTACGTC. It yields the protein CATSNGGNYEQYV.

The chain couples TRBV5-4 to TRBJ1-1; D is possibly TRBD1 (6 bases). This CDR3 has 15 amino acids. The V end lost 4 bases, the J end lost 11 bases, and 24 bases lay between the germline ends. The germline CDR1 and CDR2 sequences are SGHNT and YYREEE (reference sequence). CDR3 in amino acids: CASSNGGGGTENAFF. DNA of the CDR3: TGTGCCAGCAGCAACGGGGGGGGCGGGACGGAGAATGCTTTCTTT.

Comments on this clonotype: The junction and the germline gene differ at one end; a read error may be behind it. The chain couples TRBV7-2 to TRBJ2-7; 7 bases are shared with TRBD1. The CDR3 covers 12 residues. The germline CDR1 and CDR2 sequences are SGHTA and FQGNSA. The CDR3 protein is CASSLGQGDPNF. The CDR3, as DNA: TGTGCCAGCAGCTTGGGCCAGGGGGACCCCAACTTC.

The CDR3 is CASSSGLADYNEQFF. CDR3 coding DNA: TGTGCCAGCAGCTCCGGACTAGCGGATTACAATGAGCAGTTCTTC. This chain links TRBV7-8 with TRBJ2-1; 10 bases align to TRBD2. CDR3 length equals 15 residues. V gave up 4 bases and J gave up 4 bases; unmatched junction bases: 4. The V gene's germline CDR1 is SGHVS and CDR2 FQNEAQ.

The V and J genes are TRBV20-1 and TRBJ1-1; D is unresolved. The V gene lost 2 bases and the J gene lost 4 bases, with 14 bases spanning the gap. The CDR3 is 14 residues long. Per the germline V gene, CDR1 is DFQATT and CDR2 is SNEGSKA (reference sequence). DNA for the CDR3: TGCAGTGCTAGACGCCACTCAACGCCCACTGAAGCTTTCTTT. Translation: CSARRHSTPTEAFF.

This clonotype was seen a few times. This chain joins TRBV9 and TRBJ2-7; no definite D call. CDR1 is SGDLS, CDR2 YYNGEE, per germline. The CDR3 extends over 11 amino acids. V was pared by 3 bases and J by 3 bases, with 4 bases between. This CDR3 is CASSAGYEQYF. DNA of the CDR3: TGTGCCAGCAGCGCGGGCTACGAGCAGTACTTC. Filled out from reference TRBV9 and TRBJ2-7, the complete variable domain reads DSGVTQTPKHLITATGQRVTLRCSPRSGDLSVYWYQQSLDQGLQFLIQYYNGEERAKGNILERFSAQQFPDLHSELNLSSLELGDSALYFCASSAGYEQYFGPGTRLTVT.

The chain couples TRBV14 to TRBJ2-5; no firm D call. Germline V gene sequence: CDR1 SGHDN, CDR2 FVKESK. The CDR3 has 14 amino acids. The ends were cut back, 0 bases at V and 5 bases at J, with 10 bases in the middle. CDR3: CASSQERSDETQYF. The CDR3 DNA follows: TGTGCCAGCAGCCAAGAACGTTCCGATGAGACCCAGTACTTC. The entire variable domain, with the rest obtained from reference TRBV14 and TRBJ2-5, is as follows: EAGVTQFPSHSVIEKGQTVTLRCDPISGHDNLYWYRRVMGKEIKFLLHFVKESKQDESGMPNNRFLAERTGGTYSTLKVQPAELEDSGVYFCASSQERSDETQYFGPGTRLLVL.

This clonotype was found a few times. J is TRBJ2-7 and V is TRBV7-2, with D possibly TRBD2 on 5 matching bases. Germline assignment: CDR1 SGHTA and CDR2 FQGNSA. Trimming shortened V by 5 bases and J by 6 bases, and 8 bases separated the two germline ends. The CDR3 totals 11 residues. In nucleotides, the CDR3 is TGTGCCAGCAGCCAGGACTCCGAGCAGTACTTC. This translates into CASSQDSEQYF.

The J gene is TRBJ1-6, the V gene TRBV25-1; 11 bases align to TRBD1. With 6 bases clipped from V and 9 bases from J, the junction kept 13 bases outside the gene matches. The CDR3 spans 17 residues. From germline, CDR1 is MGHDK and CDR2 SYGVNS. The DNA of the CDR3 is TGTGCCAGCAGCCCCAGGGGTGAGGGACAGGGGGGTTCACCCCTCCACTTT. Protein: CASSPRGEGQGGSPLHF.

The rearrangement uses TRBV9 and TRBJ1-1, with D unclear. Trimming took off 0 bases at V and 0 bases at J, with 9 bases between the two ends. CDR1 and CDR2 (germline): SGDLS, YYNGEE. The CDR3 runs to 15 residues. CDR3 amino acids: CASSVAPGMNTEAFF. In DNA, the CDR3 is TGTGCCAGCAGCGTAGCCCCAGGAATGAACACTGAAGCTTTCTTT.

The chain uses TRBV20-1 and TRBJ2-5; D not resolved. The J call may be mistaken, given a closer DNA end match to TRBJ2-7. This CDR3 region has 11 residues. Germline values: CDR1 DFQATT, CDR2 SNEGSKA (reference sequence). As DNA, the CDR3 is TGCAGTGCTAGCCCTTTTTACGAGCAGTACTTC. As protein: CSASPFYEQYF.

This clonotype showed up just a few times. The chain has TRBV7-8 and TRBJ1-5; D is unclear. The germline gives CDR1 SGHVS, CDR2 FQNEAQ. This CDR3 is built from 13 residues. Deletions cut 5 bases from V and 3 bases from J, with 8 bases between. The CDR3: CASSRTYNQPQHF. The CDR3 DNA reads TGTGCCAGCAGCCGAACCTACAATCAGCCCCAGCATTTT. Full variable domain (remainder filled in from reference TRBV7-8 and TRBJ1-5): GAGVSQSPRYKVAKRGQDVALRCDPISGHVSLFWYQQALGQGPEFLTYFQNEAQLDKSGLPSDRFFAERPEGSVSTLKIQRTQQEDSAVYLCASSRTYNQPQHFGDGTRLSIL.

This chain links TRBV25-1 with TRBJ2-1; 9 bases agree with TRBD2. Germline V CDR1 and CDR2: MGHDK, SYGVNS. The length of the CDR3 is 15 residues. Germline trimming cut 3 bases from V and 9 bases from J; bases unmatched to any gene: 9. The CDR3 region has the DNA TGTGCCAGCAGTGATTGGGTAGCGGGAGTCGGTGAGCAGTTCTTC. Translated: CASSDWVAGVGEQFF.

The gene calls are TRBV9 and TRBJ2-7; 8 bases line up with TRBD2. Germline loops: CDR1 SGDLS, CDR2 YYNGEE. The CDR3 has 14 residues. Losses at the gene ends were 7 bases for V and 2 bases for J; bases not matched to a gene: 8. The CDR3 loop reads CASGGPGLAYEQYF. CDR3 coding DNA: TGTGCCAGCGGAGGACCGGGACTAGCCTACGAGCAGTACTTC.

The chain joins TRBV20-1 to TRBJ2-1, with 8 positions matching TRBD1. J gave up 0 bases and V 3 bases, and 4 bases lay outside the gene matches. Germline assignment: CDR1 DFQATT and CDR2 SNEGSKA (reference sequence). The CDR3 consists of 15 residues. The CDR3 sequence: CSASPGQGSYNEQFF. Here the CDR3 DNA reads TGCAGTGCTAGCCCTGGACAGGGCTCCTACAATGAGCAGTTCTTC.

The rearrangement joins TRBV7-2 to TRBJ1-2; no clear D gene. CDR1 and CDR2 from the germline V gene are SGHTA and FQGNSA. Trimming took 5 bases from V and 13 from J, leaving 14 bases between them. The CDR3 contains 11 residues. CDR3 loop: CASSQSILSTF. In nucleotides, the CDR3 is TGTGCCAGCAGCCAGTCCATCCTTAGCACCTTC.